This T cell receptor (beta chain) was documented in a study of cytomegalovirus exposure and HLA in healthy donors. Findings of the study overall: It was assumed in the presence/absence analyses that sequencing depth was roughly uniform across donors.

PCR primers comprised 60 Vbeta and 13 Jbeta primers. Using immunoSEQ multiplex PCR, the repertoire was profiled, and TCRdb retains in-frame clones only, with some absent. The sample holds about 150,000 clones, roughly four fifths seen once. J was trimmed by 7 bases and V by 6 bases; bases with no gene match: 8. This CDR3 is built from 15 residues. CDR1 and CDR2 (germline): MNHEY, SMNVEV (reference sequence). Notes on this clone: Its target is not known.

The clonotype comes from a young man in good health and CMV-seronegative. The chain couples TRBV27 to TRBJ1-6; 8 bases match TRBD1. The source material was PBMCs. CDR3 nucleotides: TGTGCCAGCAGGCCGGGACAGGTTACAAATTCACCCCTCCACTTT. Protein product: CASRPGQVTNSPLHF.